This T cell receptor (beta chain) was recorded in a study of T cell responses to AZD1222 COVID-19 vaccine. V lost 8 bases to trimming and J lost 0 bases, with 11 bases between them. The CDR3 has 14 residues. Germline lookup yields CDR1 MNHEY and CDR2 SVGAGI. The method was immunoSEQ multiplex PCR; TCRdb's version includes in-frame clones alone and lacks a portion of them. This sample carries roughly 130,000 clones, 91% of them seen once, and the ten largest clones take approximately 2.8%. In this sample, this clone turned up a few times. The sample was peripheral blood, taken on day 0 of AZD1222 vaccination. The chain employs TRBV6-5 and TRBJ2-4; D call uncertain. The TCR originated in an adult in good health. CDR3 in DNA: TGTGCCAGCCAACATGGGGTAGCCAAAAACATTCAGTACTTC. Residues: CASQHGVAKNIQYF.